Each of the 25 T cell receptor beta chains below was sequenced from the same sample in a study of blood T cell repertoires in COVID-19. The protocol was immunoSEQ multiplex PCR, while the TCRdb copy is restricted to in-frame clones and leaves out a portion. This sample has some 100,000 clones; roughly 80% occur once, and the top ten carry roughly 23%. The sample taken for sequencing was peripheral blood. Source of these receptors: a man older than 75 with active or convalescent COVID-19.

This clone was recorded once. The chain recombines TRBV19 with TRBJ2-2; TRBD1 matches 11 bases. Germline-derived CDR1 and CDR2 are LNHDA and SQIVND (reference sequence). V was clipped by 7 bases and J by 3 bases; unmatched bases: 7. The CDR3 extends over 16 amino acids. The CDR3 DNA follows: TGTGCCAGTACCCAAAGGACAGGGGGCTACACCGGGGAGCTGTTTTTT. This gives the protein CASTQRTGGYTGELFF.

The V call is TRBV3-1 (or the pseudogene TRBV3-2), the J call TRBJ1-2; no clear D. V was shortened by 4 bases and J by 2 bases, with 8 bases between the two germline ends. CDR1 and CDR2 from the germline V gene are LGHDT and YNNKEL (reference sequence). This CDR3 region has 13 residues. Here the CDR3 reads CASSPDGNYGYTF. The CDR3 nucleotides are TGTGCCAGCAGCCCCGACGGGAACTATGGCTACACCTTC.

The chain joins TRBV11-3 to TRBJ2-2; TRBD1 matches 8 bases. Per the germline V gene, CDR1 is SGHNT and CDR2 is YENEEA. The ends lost 5 bases at V and 6 bases at J; junction bases unmatched: 8. The CDR3 is 15 amino acids. DNA of the CDR3: TGTGCCAGCAGCAAAAGACAGGGGACGCCCGGGGAGCTGTTTTTT. Its translation: CASSKRQGTPGELFF.

V is TRBV7-2 and J is TRBJ2-3, with 9 bases lining up with TRBD2. Germline V CDR1 and CDR2: SGHTA, FQGNSA. The CDR3 is 15 residues long. The trim removed 4 bases at V and 3 bases at J, leaving 5 bases unmatched. The CDR3 is CASSSLAGETDTQYF. For the CDR3, the DNA is TGTGCCAGCAGCTCGTTAGCGGGGGAAACAGATACGCAGTATTTT.

This chain links TRBV7-2 with TRBJ2-5, with TRBD2 matching 13 bases. Germline V gene lookup returns CDR1 SGHTA and CDR2 FQGNSA. J lost 5 bases, V lost 5 bases, and 5 bases had no gene match. The CDR3 totals 15 residues. For the CDR3, the DNA is TGTGCCAGCAGCGAGGGACTAGCGGGGTTTGAGACCCAGTACTTC. This translates into CASSEGLAGFETQYF.

The chain combines TRBV4-3 with TRBJ2-6; a possible D gene is TRBD1 (6 bases). The CDR3 contains 16 residues. Germline CDR1 and CDR2: LGHNA and YSLEER. V was cut by 3 bases and J by 2 bases, with 11 bases left in between. CDR3 residues: CASSHEQGTGANVLTF. The CDR3 region has the DNA TGCGCCAGCAGCCACGAACAGGGAACTGGGGCCAACGTCCTGACTTTC.

The chain links TRBV25-1 to TRBJ2-2; TRBD1 matches at 7 bases. The CDR3 covers 14 residues. Per germline, CDR1 MGHDK and CDR2 SYGVNS. The junction had 7 bases not matched to a gene; V was cut back by 5 bases and J by 7 bases. CDR3 amino acids: CASSHRQGIGELFF. The CDR3 nucleotides read TGTGCCAGCAGTCATCGACAGGGTATCGGGGAGCTGTTTTTT.

The rearrangement joins TRBV24-1 to TRBJ2-1, with D uncertain. Germline V gene lookup returns CDR1 KGHDR and CDR2 SFDVKD. The V end lost 6 bases, the J end lost 7 bases, and 9 bases lay between the germline ends. The CDR3 runs 12 residues. CDR3 coding DNA: TGTGCCACCAGTTCCCCCAGGAATGAGCAGTTCTTC. Translated: CATSSPRNEQFF.

The rearrangement uses TRBV18 and TRBJ2-4, with D possibly being TRBD1 (6 bases). The CDR3 spans 14 residues. V was trimmed by 2 bases and J by 2 bases, leaving 7 bases between them. The V gene's germline CDR1 is KGHSH and CDR2 LQKENI. The CDR3 bases are TGTGCCAGCTCACCAACAGGGTCCAAAAACATTCAGTACTTC. It encodes CASSPTGSKNIQYF.

In this sample, this clone turned up once. CDR3 in DNA: TGTGCCAGCTCACCGTCGGGGTATTCCACTGAAGCTTTCTTT. It is translated as CASSPSGYSTEAFF. This rearrangement joins TRBV18 to TRBJ1-1; D not resolved. Germline loops: CDR1 KGHSH, CDR2 LQKENI. V was pared by 3 bases and J by 4 bases, with 12 bases between. The CDR3 is 14 amino acids.

The J gene is TRBJ1-5, the V gene TRBV19, with 8 bases fitting TRBD1. After removal of 6 bases from V and 3 bases from J, the junction contained 7 bases not matched to a gene. CDR1 is LNHDA and CDR2 is SQIVND in the germline V gene (reference sequence). This CDR3 comprises 15 residues. The CDR3 spells CASRTQGANNQPQHF. In DNA form, the CDR3 reads TGTGCCAGTAGGACCCAGGGGGCCAACAATCAGCCCCAGCATTTT.

This clone was seen a few times. Here the CDR3 reads CATSDPSAGTYTGELFF. The CDR3 DNA follows: TGTGCCACCAGTGACCCCTCAGCGGGGACTTACACCGGGGAGCTGTTTTTT. This rearrangement joins TRBV24-1 to TRBJ2-2; 7 bases map to TRBD2. Unmatched junction bases numbered 10, after V lost 4 bases and J lost 3 bases. Germline CDR1 is KGHDR and CDR2 is SFDVKD. The CDR3 is 17 residues long.

In its sample, this clone was seen a few times. This rearrangement joins TRBV2 to TRBJ2-7, with D possibly TRBD2 on 6 matching bases. Germline V gives CDR1 SNHLY, CDR2 FYNNEI. The CDR3 is 14 amino acids. Trimming pared 7 bases from V and 0 bases from J, leaving 13 bases between. The CDR3 DNA is TGTGCCAGCAAATTGGACGGGAGCTCCTACGAGCAGTACTTC. This sequence encodes CASKLDGSSYEQYF.

With respect to this clone: One end of the junction fails to match germline, which may point to a read error. The gene calls are TRBV28 and TRBJ2-7; the D is unclear. This CDR3 spans 11 amino acids. Germline V gene lookup returns CDR1 MDHEN and CDR2 SYDVKM. The CDR3 nucleotides read TGTGCCAGCAGATTATTTAACGAGCAGTACTTC. It specifies CASRLFNEQYF.

CDR3 bases: TGTGCCAGCAGCGCGAGGCCTGGGGCCCGGACGCGCAATGAGCAGTTCTTC. Translated, it gives CASSARPGARTRNEQFF. The chain couples TRBV9 to TRBJ2-1; tentatively, D is TRBD1 (5 bases). V lost 3 bases, J lost 6 bases, and 22 bases lay in between. Germline lookup yields CDR1 SGDLS and CDR2 YYNGEE. The CDR3 is made up of 17 amino acids.

The chain recombines TRBV10-2 with TRBJ2-2, with 11 nucleotides matching TRBD1. Trimming removed 8 bases from V and 7 bases from J; junction bases left unmatched: 9. This CDR3 is built from 15 residues. The germline V gene has CDR1 WSHSY and CDR2 SAAADI. The CDR3 sequence is CASSTGQGAGGELFF. The CDR3 bases are TGCGCCAGCTCAACTGGACAGGGGGCCGGCGGGGAGCTGTTTTTT.

J is TRBJ2-1 and V is TRBV10-2; 12 bases map to TRBD2. This CDR3 comprises 14 residues. Germline V gives CDR1 WSHSY, CDR2 SAAADI. With 8 bases clipped from V and 8 bases from J, the junction kept 7 bases outside the gene matches. CDR3 protein: CASFGTSGRYEQFF. In DNA form, the CDR3 reads TGCGCCAGCTTCGGGACTAGCGGGCGGTATGAGCAGTTCTTC.

The chain combines TRBV29-1 with TRBJ2-3; the match to TRBD2 covers 8 bases. Trimming removed 5 bases from V and 5 bases from J; junction bases left unmatched: 15. The CDR3 sequence is 16 residues long. From germline, CDR1 is SQVTM and CDR2 ANQGSEA. For the CDR3, the DNA is TGCAGCGTTTACCGGGGGGGCGCCAGGGGTAGAGATACGCAGTATTTT. It codes for CSVYRGGARGRDTQYF.

The chain's CDR3 is CASSLGRGQPQHF. The DNA for the CDR3 is TGCGCCAGCAGCTTAGGTCGCGGTCAGCCCCAGCATTTT. V is TRBV5-1 and J is TRBJ1-5; D is uncertain. Germline CDR1 is SGHRS and CDR2 is YFSETQ. This CDR3 is built from 13 residues. Trimming stripped 2 bases from V and 6 bases from J, with 9 bases between.

The table lists this clone with a count of one. The rearrangement uses TRBV12-3 or TRBV12-4 and TRBJ1-6; unclear D gene. CDR3 length: 13 residues. The germline V and J ends were trimmed by 6 bases and 8 bases, with 11 bases remaining between them. CDR3 sequence (DNA): TGTGCCAGCAGGTTCCTACGGGATTCACCCCTCCACTTT. Amino acids: CASRFLRDSPLHF.

This chain connects TRBV4-3 to TRBJ1-1, with D maybe TRBD1 (6 bases). Trimming left V 5 bases short and J 1 base short, with 14 bases between. Germline values: CDR1 LGHNA, CDR2 YSLEER. The CDR3 is 15 amino acids. The CDR3 loop is CASSKSRGANTEAFF. The CDR3 DNA follows: TGCGCCAGCAGCAAAAGTCGGGGGGCGAACACTGAAGCTTTCTTT.

J is TRBJ1-1 and V is TRBV28, with 12 nucleotides matching TRBD1. This CDR3 comprises 19 residues. CDR1 is MDHEN and CDR2 is SYDVKM in the germline V gene. The V gene end was trimmed by 3 bases and the J gene end by 3 bases; junction bases not matched to a gene: 14. CDR3 sequence: CASSFPTGTGGWVDTEAFF. The CDR3 DNA follows: TGTGCCAGCAGTTTCCCAACCGGGACAGGGGGCTGGGTGGACACTGAAGCTTTCTTT. The variable domain in full, completed from reference TRBV28 and TRBJ1-1, reads DVKVTQSSRYLVKRTGEKVFLECVQDMDHENMFWYRQDPGLGLRLIYFSYDVKMKEKGDIPEGYSVSREKKERFSLILESASTNQTSMYLCASSFPTGTGGWVDTEAFFGQGTRLTVV.

The chain employs TRBV3-1 (or the pseudogene TRBV3-2) and TRBJ1-1; weak D call: TRBD1 (6 bases). Trimming took off 8 bases at V and 4 bases at J, with 14 bases between the two ends. The CDR3 spans 13 residues. Germline V gives CDR1 LGHDT, CDR2 YNNKEL (reference sequence). The CDR3 protein is CASLRRGATEAFF. The CDR3 DNA sequence: TGTGCCAGCCTTCGACGGGGGGCCACTGAAGCTTTCTTT.

This sequence joins TRBV2 and TRBJ1-2, with D possibly matching TRBD1 (5 bases). CDR1 is SNHLY and CDR2 is FYNNEI in the germline V gene. V lost 7 bases and J lost 7, with 16 bases in between. CDR3 length equals 13 residues. As DNA, the CDR3 is TGTGCCAGCATGGGGCTGGGGAAGGGTGGCTACACCTTC. Translating gives CASMGLGKGGYTF.

This clone was observed a handful of times. The V call is TRBV6-5, the J call TRBJ2-2; 9 nucleotides align to TRBD1. Trimming cost V 6 bases and J 5 bases; bases outside gene matches: 7. The CDR3 contains 15 residues. From germline, CDR1 is MNHEY and CDR2 SVGAGI. The CDR3 coding sequence is TGTGCCAGCAGCCGTCTGGGACAGGGAACCGGGGAGCTGTTTTTT. Protein: CASSRLGQGTGELFF.